This entry lists 21 T cell receptor beta chains sequenced from one sample in a study of blood T cell repertoires in COVID-19. The protocol was immunoSEQ multiplex PCR, while the TCRdb copy is restricted to in-frame clones and leaves out a portion. The sample lists about 220,000 clones, approximately 85% seen once, with more than 2% in the top ten. The sample was peripheral blood. The source is an older woman with COVID-19, enrolled during active disease.

Only a few counts were recorded for this clone. The rearrangement links TRBV5-6 to TRBJ2-5; 8 positions match TRBD2. Germline-derived CDR1 and CDR2 are SGHDT and YYEEEE. The V gene end was trimmed by 1 base and the J gene end by 5 bases; junction bases not matched to a gene: 10. The CDR3 totals 16 residues. CDR3 bases: TGTGCCAGCAGCTTGAAGCCGGGAGGGCTTGGGGAGACCCAGTACTTC. Protein sequence: CASSLKPGGLGETQYF.

This clone has only one observation. The CDR3 bases are TGTGCCAGCAGGTCCGGGACAGGGAATTCACCCCTCCACTTT. Residues: CASRSGTGNSPLHF. V gene TRBV5-5 combines with J gene TRBJ1-6; TRBD1 matches at 9 bases. Looked up from germline, CDR1 is SGHKS and CDR2 is YYEKEE (reference sequence). The CDR3 is made up of 14 amino acids. J gave up 7 bases and V 5 bases, and 4 bases lay outside the gene matches.

The chain uses TRBV5-5 and TRBJ2-3; 9 nucleotides line up with TRBD2. J was trimmed by 8 bases and V by 0 bases; bases with no gene match: 13. Germline V CDR1 and CDR2: SGHKS, YYEKEE (reference sequence). The CDR3 is 17 residues long. In DNA, the CDR3 is TGTGCCAGCAGCTTGGAAATTGTCGCTAGCGGGATAGGTACGCAGTATTTT. Its protein is CASSLEIVASGIGTQYF. The variable domain in full, completed from reference TRBV5-5 and TRBJ2-3, reads DAGVTQSPTHLIKTRGQQVTLRCSPISGHKSVSWYQQVLGQGPQFIFQYYEKEERGRGNFPDRFSARQFPNYSSELNVNALLLGDSALYLCASSLEIVASGIGTQYFGPGTRLTVL.

The chain combines TRBV19 with TRBJ2-2, with 11 bases that match TRBD2. The V segment lost 6 bases and the J segment 6 bases; nucleotides outside the gene matches: 3. The CDR3 totals 14 residues. CDR1 LNHDA and CDR2 SQIVND come from the germline V gene (reference sequence). CDR3 bases: TGTGCCAGTAGGCAACTAGCGGGAGCCGGGGAGCTGTTTTTT. Protein: CASRQLAGAGELFF.

The V call is TRBV7-6, the J call TRBJ1-5, with D possibly TRBD1 on 5 matching bases. The V end was cut by 5 bases, the J end by 4 bases, with 12 bases between. CDR1 is SGHVS, CDR2 FNYEAQ, per germline. There are 14 residues in the CDR3. The chain's CDR3 is CASSLGTGNQPQHF. CDR3 coding DNA: TGTGCCAGCAGCCTAGGGACGGGAAATCAGCCCCAGCATTTT.

The chain joins TRBV19 to TRBJ2-1, with D tentatively TRBD2 (6 bases). Germline V gene data show CDR1 as LNHDA and CDR2 as SQIVND (reference sequence). Trimming cost V 5 bases and J 6 bases, with 20 bases left between them. The CDR3 is 16 residues long. CDR3 DNA: TGTGCCAGTAGTCCCCCTCAGGGACTCCGAGGCAATGAGCAGTTCTTC. Its translation: CASSPPQGLRGNEQFF.

CDR3 residues: CASSLGRGRAAQETQYF. The CDR3 DNA reads as TGTGCCAGCAGCTTAGGACGGGGTCGGGCTGCCCAAGAGACCCAGTACTTC. This chain connects TRBV7-2 to TRBJ2-5; D might be TRBD2 (5 bases). V was pared by 1 base and J by 1 base, with 16 bases between. This CDR3 contains 17 residues. Germline values: CDR1 SGHTA, CDR2 FQGNSA.

This clone was recorded a few times. The V and J genes are TRBV5-1 and TRBJ1-5; possibly TRBD1 for D (5 bases). From germline, CDR1 is SGHRS and CDR2 YFSETQ. The CDR3 is made up of 14 amino acids. V was shortened by 2 bases and J by 6 bases, with 12 bases between the two germline ends. CDR3 sequence (DNA): TGCGCCAGCAGCTTTGGGGGACTAGGTCAGCCCCAGCATTTT. It specifies CASSFGGLGQPQHF.

This chain uses TRBV30 with TRBJ2-7; D possibly corresponds to TRBD2 (5 bases). CDR1 and CDR2 from the germline V gene are GTSNPN and SVGIG (reference sequence). Between the trimmed V and J ends, which lost 1 base and 9 bases, there was a span of 10 bases. This CDR3 has 11 residues. DNA of the CDR3: TGTGCCTGGAGTGAGAGGGCCGGGCAGTACTTC. Translating it yields CAWSERAGQYF.

The chain links TRBV7-9 to TRBJ2-3, with 10 nucleotides matching TRBD2. Germline CDR1 and CDR2: SEHNR and FQNEAQ (reference sequence). With 4 bases clipped from V and 5 bases from J, the junction kept 15 bases outside the gene matches. This CDR3 has 18 residues. In nucleotides, the CDR3 is TGTGCCAGCAGCTCAGCGGCGGGAGCGGGGGGGCATGGAGATACGCAGTATTTT. As protein: CASSSAAGAGGHGDTQYF.

The chain combines TRBV19 with TRBJ1-5, with unresolved D. The CDR3 runs to 14 residues. Trimming stripped 5 bases from V and 2 bases from J, with 10 bases between. Germline loops: CDR1 LNHDA, CDR2 SQIVND (reference sequence). CDR3 protein: CASSLAARNQPQHF. The DNA of the CDR3 is TGTGCCAGTAGTCTAGCAGCGCGCAATCAGCCCCAGCATTTT.

V and J are TRBV7-2 and TRBJ2-7; TRBD1 might be the D (6 bases). Trimming took 5 bases from V and 3 from J, leaving 14 bases between them. This CDR3 comprises 14 residues. Germline loops: CDR1 SGHTA, CDR2 FQGNSA. The CDR3 DNA sequence: TGTGCCAGCAGCCAATCTCGGACAGACTACGAGCAGTACTTC. This encodes CASSQSRTDYEQYF.

About this clone itself: The sample has other DNA sequences that encode this CDR3 too. The chain employs TRBV29-1 and TRBJ1-1; a weak D match, TRBD1 (6 bases). Germline CDR1 is SQVTM and CDR2 is ANQGSEA. With 4 bases removed from V and 1 base from J, the gap between germline ends came to 10 bases. The length of the CDR3 is 13 residues. CDR3 bases: TGCAGCGTTGGAAGGGGGGGGAACACTGAAGCTTTCTTT. Amino acids: CSVGRGGNTEAFF.

The chain combines TRBV14 with TRBJ2-1; 7 nucleotides match TRBD2. The germline V gene has CDR1 SGHDN and CDR2 FVKESK. After removal of 4 bases from V and 0 bases from J, the junction contained 12 bases not matched to a gene. The CDR3 consists of 18 residues. As DNA, the CDR3 is TGTGCCAGCAGCCTCCTACGACTAGCCACCTTCTCCTACAATGAGCAGTTCTTC. Protein: CASSLLRLATFSYNEQFF.

V usage is TRBV24-1 and J usage is TRBJ2-2; 9 nucleotides match TRBD2. Germline trimming cut 4 bases from V and 6 bases from J; bases unmatched to any gene: 8. CDR1 is KGHDR, CDR2 SFDVKD, per germline. The CDR3 totals 16 residues. CDR3 amino acids: CATSESSGMGAGELFF. CDR3 nucleotides: TGTGCCACCAGTGAGTCTAGCGGGATGGGGGCCGGGGAGCTGTTTTTT.

The chain uses TRBV15 and TRBJ1-5; TRBD1 matches 7 bases. The CDR3 covers 13 residues. Germline assignment: CDR1 LNHNV and CDR2 YYDKDF (reference sequence). The junction had 4 bases not matched to a gene; V was cut back by 8 bases and J by 3 bases. The CDR3 DNA follows: TGTGCCACCGGACAGGACCCCAATCAGCCCCAGCATTTT. It yields the protein CATGQDPNQPQHF.

V is TRBV30 and J is TRBJ2-7; D gene uncertain. The CDR3 is 12 residues long. The germline CDR1 and CDR2 sequences are GTSNPN and SVGIG (reference sequence). Trimming shortened V by 0 bases and J by 3 bases, and 6 bases separated the two germline ends. The CDR3 reads CAWSVRGYEQYF. CDR3 nucleotide sequence: TGTGCCTGGAGTGTACGAGGCTACGAGCAGTACTTC.

V usage is TRBV11-1 and J usage is TRBJ2-5; the D gene is possibly TRBD2 (6 bases). Trimming took off 9 bases at V and 5 bases at J, with 16 bases between the two ends. The CDR3 is 13 residues long. The germline V gene encodes CDR1 SGHAT and CDR2 FQDESV (reference sequence). The CDR3 loop is CASVRTSGETQYF. CDR3 DNA: TGTGCCAGTGTCCGGACCAGCGGGGAGACCCAGTACTTC.

This clone was found a few times. The chain is built from TRBV6-6 and TRBJ1-1; D might be TRBD1 (6 bases). Germline V lookup: CDR1 MNHNY, CDR2 SVGAGI (reference sequence). The CDR3 extends over 15 amino acids. The V gene lost 6 bases and the J gene lost 1 base, with 15 bases spanning the gap. CDR3 in amino acids: CASSRTGTQNTEAFF. The CDR3 DNA sequence: TGTGCCAGCAGCAGAACCGGGACACAGAACACTGAAGCTTTCTTT.

The chain is built from TRBV27 and TRBJ2-7; the D gene is possibly TRBD1 (6 bases). The germline gives CDR1 MNHEY, CDR2 SMNVEV (reference sequence). CDR3 length equals 14 residues. Deletions cut 6 bases from V and 0 bases from J, with 12 bases between. The CDR3 DNA reads TGTGCCAGCAGCCGACGGGACACCTCCTACGAGCAGTACTTC. It specifies CASSRRDTSYEQYF.

The V and J genes are TRBV29-1 and TRBJ1-2; no reliable D call. This CDR3 spans 12 amino acids. V lost 5 bases, J lost 0 bases, and 7 bases lay in between. CDR1 SQVTM and CDR2 ANQGSEA come from the germline V gene. CDR3 amino acids: CSVSQANYGYTF. DNA of the CDR3: TGCAGCGTTAGTCAGGCTAACTATGGCTACACCTTC.